These 30 T cell receptor beta chains share one sample of origin, sequenced in a study of T cells in Graves' hyperthyroidism and ophthalmopathy. Amplified TCR beta CDR3 regions came from RNA transcripts. HTBI primers were employed in a first-round RT-PCR of the TCR CDR3. Using its own MiXCR run on the multiplex PCR reads, TCRdb lists one record per CDR3 protein. The profile shows around 340,000 distinct CDR3 sequences, over 11% of them singletons. Sequenced input: blood. These receptors came from a woman under 40 with Graves' hyperthyroidism.

The sample holds many counts of this clonotype. V gene TRBV12-3 or TRBV12-4 combines with J gene TRBJ2-2; maybe TRBD2 (6 bases). The CDR3 covers 15 residues. V lost 3 bases, J lost 6 bases, and 14 bases lay in between. DNA for the CDR3: TGTGCCAGCAGTTTGCACGGCGGGGTTTCCGGGGAGCTGTTTTTT. Translated, it gives CASSLHGGVSGELFF.

This clonotype was observed a handful of times. V gene TRBV6-1 combines with J gene TRBJ1-5; D may be TRBD1 (6 bases). The germline gives CDR1 MNHNS, CDR2 SASEGT. The CDR3 runs to 14 residues. The V end was cut by 5 bases, the J end by 4 bases, with 12 bases between. The CDR3 protein is CASSLPGQNQPQHF. In DNA form, the CDR3 reads TGTGCCAGCAGTTTACCGGGACAAAATCAGCCCCAGCATTTT.

This clonotype was found many times. The gene calls are TRBV24-1 and TRBJ2-2; D is ambiguous. Trimming left V 9 bases short and J 5 bases short, with 9 bases between. This CDR3 contains 12 residues. Germline V lookup: CDR1 KGHDR, CDR2 SFDVKD. CDR3 sequence (DNA): TGTGCCACCCACGGAGATACCGGGGAGCTGTTTTTT. This sequence encodes CATHGDTGELFF.

The sample holds many counts of this clonotype. CDR3 coding DNA: TGTGCCAGCAGTGTAAGGGGAGGAAATTCACCCCTCCACTTT. Amino acids: CASSVRGGNSPLHF. V gene TRBV2 combines with J gene TRBJ1-6; possible D gene TRBD1, 5 bases. CDR1 is SNHLY, CDR2 FYNNEI, per germline. V was cut by 4 bases and J by 7 bases, with 11 bases left in between. The CDR3 contains 14 residues.

This clonotype was recorded a few times. The chain links TRBV6-2 or TRBV6-3 to TRBJ1-5, with TRBD1 as a possible D gene (5 bases). The CDR3 runs 15 residues. V was shortened by 3 bases and J by 0 bases, with 9 bases between the two germline ends. Germline V gives CDR1 MNHEY, CDR2 SVGEGT. The DNA for the CDR3 is TGTGCCAGCAGTTATGGGGCCAATAGCAATCAGCCCCAGCATTTT. Translation gives CASSYGANSNQPQHF.

In its sample, this clonotype was seen a few times. V usage is TRBV19 and J usage is TRBJ2-3; possibly TRBD1 for D (5 bases). V was shortened by 7 bases and J by 1 base, with 15 bases between the two germline ends. The CDR3 covers 15 residues. Germline V gene lookup returns CDR1 LNHDA and CDR2 SQIVND (reference sequence). The CDR3 reads CASTFRDQGTDTQYF. The CDR3 DNA reads as TGTGCCAGTACTTTCAGGGATCAGGGCACAGATACGCAGTATTTT. Combining the CDR3 with reference TRBV19 and TRBJ2-3 gives the whole variable domain DGGITQSPKYLFRKEGQNVTLSCEQNLNHDAMYWYRQDPGQGLRLIYYSQIVNDFQKGDIAEGYSVSREKKESFPLTVTSAQKNPTAFYLCASTFRDQGTDTQYFGPGTRLTVL.

This clonotype was recorded at least ten times. This chain uses TRBV12-3 or TRBV12-4 with TRBJ2-3, with D possibly being TRBD2 (6 bases). This CDR3 spans 15 amino acids. V was shortened by 7 bases and J by 8 bases, with 22 bases between the two germline ends. The CDR3 DNA is TGTGCCAGCACTTTGGACCCGACTAGTTTCTTTACGCAGTATTTT. It yields the protein CASTLDPTSFFTQYF.

This clonotype showed up just a few times. This chain joins TRBV4-1 and TRBJ1-5; no firm D call. CDR1 is MGHRA and CDR2 is YSYEKL in the germline V gene. The CDR3 runs 18 residues. The V end lost 0 bases, the J end lost 6 bases, and 21 bases lay between the germline ends. In nucleotides, the CDR3 is TGCGCCAGCAGCCAAGATCAGGCGGGGATGACTTGGACTCAGCCCCAGCATTTT. Translating gives CASSQDQAGMTWTQPQHF.

This clonotype was recorded a few times. V gene TRBV9 combines with J gene TRBJ2-1, with TRBD2 matching 8 bases. With 0 bases clipped from V and 0 bases from J, the junction kept 14 bases outside the gene matches. Germline V gene lookup returns CDR1 SGDLS and CDR2 YYNGEE. The CDR3 is made up of 20 amino acids. The CDR3 here is CASSVELTGGRPSSYNEQFF. The DNA of the CDR3 is TGTGCCAGCAGCGTAGAGCTGACGGGAGGGCGTCCCAGCTCCTACAATGAGCAGTTCTTC.

This clonotype came up a few times. The rearrangement uses TRBV2 and TRBJ1-1; unclear D gene. Germline CDR1 reads SNHLY; CDR2 reads FYNNEI. Trimming removed 3 bases at V and 1 base at J, with 12 bases between. This CDR3 spans 15 amino acids. The CDR3 loop reads CASSDRRAGNTEAFF. CDR3 bases: TGTGCCAGCAGTGATCGGCGCGCGGGGAACACTGAAGCTTTCTTT.

The rearrangement links TRBV29-1 to TRBJ2-1; possibly TRBD1 or TRBD2 for D (6 bases each). The CDR3 length is 17 residues. V lost 4 bases, J lost 0 bases, and 19 bases lay in between. Germline V gene sequence: CDR1 SQVTM, CDR2 ANQGSEA. The CDR3 bases are TGCAGCGTTGGGGGGGATCCGAGGGACATCTCCTACAATGAGCAGTTCTTC. It yields the protein CSVGGDPRDISYNEQFF.

This clonotype was observed a few times. A clone one base away is much larger, so this may be a read error. The J gene is TRBJ2-1, the V gene TRBV20-1, with TRBD2 matching 8 bases. From germline, CDR1 is DFQATT and CDR2 SNEGSKA (reference sequence). The CDR3 totals 12 residues. Trimming cost V 6 bases and J 7 bases; bases outside gene matches: 5. The CDR3 loop is CSAPERGNEQFF. The CDR3 bases are TGCAGTGCGCCTGAGCGGGGGAATGAGCAGTTCTTC.

This clonotype was counted only a few times. A read error may account for a junction end that differs from germline. As DNA, the CDR3 is TGCAGTGCCCAGGGACTAGCGGGAGATCTCTCCTACGGGCAGTACTTC. Protein sequence: CSAQGLAGDLSYGQYF. The J gene is TRBJ2-7, the V gene TRBV20-1; 14 nucleotides align to TRBD2. Germline lookup yields CDR1 DFQATT and CDR2 SNEGSKA (reference sequence). This CDR3 has 16 amino acids.

The chain joins TRBV18 to TRBJ1-2; D gene uncertain. The CDR3 is made up of 15 amino acids. CDR1 and CDR2 from the germline V gene are KGHSH and LQKENI. Deletions cut 4 bases from V and 6 bases from J, with 18 bases between. The CDR3 region is CASSLNIETRHGYTF. The CDR3 DNA reads TGTGCCAGCTCACTTAACATTGAGACCAGACATGGCTACACCTTC. Together with reference TRBV18 and TRBJ1-2, the CDR3 gives the full variable domain: NAGVMQNPRHLVRRRGQEARLRCSPMKGHSHVYWYRQLPEEGLKFMVYLQKENIIDESGMPKERFSAEFPKEGPSILRIQQVVRGDSAAYFCASSLNIETRHGYTFGSGTRLTVV.

Remarks on this clonotype: This may be a read error, as it is one base from a much larger clone. This chain joins TRBV6-2 or TRBV6-3 and TRBJ1-2; unclear D gene. From germline, CDR1 is MNHEY and CDR2 SVGEGT. Trimming shortened V by 2 bases and J by 8 bases, and 18 bases separated the two germline ends. This CDR3 is 15 amino acids long. The CDR3 protein is CASSYPTERAGGYTF. The CDR3 nucleotides are TGTGCCAGCAGTTACCCTACCGAACGGGCTGGAGGCTACACCTTC.

This clonotype was seen many times. The genes are TRBV11-2 and TRBJ2-1; D is ambiguous. CDR1 SGHAT and CDR2 FQNNGV come from the germline V gene. V shed 6 bases and J shed 6 bases, with 9 bases lying between them. There are 12 residues in the CDR3. Here the CDR3 reads CASSLQPNEQFF. CDR3 sequence (DNA): TGTGCCAGCAGTCTCCAGCCCAATGAGCAGTTCTTC.

Ten or more counts support this clonotype. This sequence joins TRBV12-3 or TRBV12-4 and TRBJ2-3, with D perhaps TRBD2 (5 bases). CDR3 length: 12 amino acids. With 5 bases removed from V and 6 bases from J, the gap between germline ends came to 9 bases. The CDR3 nucleotides are TGTGCCAGCAGTCTCCAGCGGGATACGCAGTATTTT. Translating gives CASSLQRDTQYF.

This clonotype was recorded at least ten times. V gene TRBV20-1 combines with J gene TRBJ1-1, with D unclear. V lost 8 bases, J lost 3 bases, and 22 bases lay in between. Germline V gene sequence: CDR1 DFQATT, CDR2 SNEGSKA (reference sequence). The length of the CDR3 is 15 residues. CDR3 amino acids: CSPRYSMRVHTEAFF. In DNA, the CDR3 is TGCAGTCCCCGCTACAGCATGAGAGTTCACACTGAAGCTTTCTTT.

The rearrangement uses TRBV28 and TRBJ1-6, with D unresolved. Trimming stripped 8 bases from V and 14 bases from J, with 7 bases between. Germline lookup yields CDR1 MDHEN and CDR2 SYDVKM. CDR3 length: 9 residues. The CDR3 here is CASGRALHF. The DNA for the CDR3 is TGTGCCAGCGGGAGGGCCCTCCACTTT. The whole variable domain, filled in from reference TRBV28 and TRBJ1-6, reads DVKVTQSSRYLVKRTGEKVFLECVQDMDHENMFWYRQDPGLGLRLIYFSYDVKMKEKGDIPEGYSVSREKKERFSLILESASTNQTSMYLCASGRALHFGNGTRLTVT.

The gene calls are TRBV7-3 and TRBJ2-1; D gene ambiguous. V was clipped by 4 bases and J by 2 bases, with 12 bases between them. This CDR3 comprises 15 residues. Per the germline V gene, CDR1 is SGHTA and CDR2 is FQGTGA. CDR3 bases: TGTGCCAGCAGCTCGGACGGGCGACCCTACAATGAGCAGTTCTTC. Translated: CASSSDGRPYNEQFF.

This clonotype was seen more than once but under ten times. The rearrangement joins TRBV30 to TRBJ1-5; 8 bases fit TRBD1. Germline loops: CDR1 GTSNPN, CDR2 SVGIG (reference sequence). The CDR3 is made up of 14 amino acids. Trimming removed 1 base from V and 7 bases from J; junction bases left unmatched: 6. The CDR3 DNA follows: TGTGCCTGGAGTGAGACAGGGGAAGAGCAGCCCCAGCATTTT. Its protein product is CAWSETGEEQPQHF.

This clonotype was recorded at least ten times. The genes are TRBV19 and TRBJ1-5; D is undetermined. The CDR3 length is 15 residues. V was cut by 1 base and J by 9 bases, with 16 bases left in between. Germline values: CDR1 LNHDA, CDR2 SQIVND (reference sequence). CDR3 region: CASSIASGSQRPQHF. The CDR3 DNA reads as TGTGCCAGTAGTATAGCCTCCGGGAGCCAAAGGCCCCAGCATTTT.

In this sample, this clonotype turned up many times. This chain links TRBV7-2 with TRBJ2-7; D is uncertain. CDR1 and CDR2 (germline): SGHTA, FQGNSA. The CDR3 covers 17 residues. The V gene lost 4 bases and the J gene lost 4 bases, with 23 bases spanning the gap. The DNA for the CDR3 is TGTGCCAGCAGCTCCGCTGGCCTAGGCGGATTAAGTTACGAGCAGTACTTC. It specifies CASSSAGLGGLSYEQYF.

This clonotype was counted between two and nine times. The chain links TRBV20-1 to TRBJ1-2; a weak D match, TRBD1 (5 bases). The CDR3 runs to 12 residues. The germline gives CDR1 DFQATT, CDR2 SNEGSKA (reference sequence). The V end was cut by 3 bases, the J end by 8 bases, with 13 bases between. The CDR3 protein is CSASPRADGYTF. CDR3 sequence (DNA): TGCAGTGCTAGCCCCAGGGCTGACGGCTACACCTTC.

This clonotype was recorded a few times. This chain connects TRBV19 to TRBJ1-5, with 9 bases lining up with TRBD1. V lost 6 bases, J lost 6 bases, and 9 bases stayed unmatched. CDR1 is LNHDA, CDR2 SQIVND, per germline (reference sequence). This CDR3 is 15 amino acids long. DNA for the CDR3: TGTGCCAGTAGCTTAGGACAGGGGTCTTTTCAGCCCCAGCATTTT. It translates to CASSLGQGSFQPQHF.

This clonotype was seen ten or more times. V is TRBV10-2 and J is TRBJ1-1; D gene unclear. The V and J ends lost 1 base and 1 base respectively, with 10 bases between them. Germline V gives CDR1 WSHSY, CDR2 SAAADI. This CDR3 contains 15 residues. CDR3 nucleotides: TGCGCCAGCAGTGAGTGGGGAGCCTCGAACACTGAAGCTTTCTTT. Translating gives CASSEWGASNTEAFF.

The sample holds many counts of this clonotype. A read error may produce the germline difference seen at one junction end. The rearrangement uses TRBV5-1 and TRBJ2-5; a weak D match, TRBD2 (6 bases). Germline-derived CDR1 and CDR2 are SGHRS and YFSETQ. This CDR3 is built from 14 residues. This chain's CDR3 is CASSLGGPQETQYF. The CDR3 DNA reads as TGTGCCAGCAGCTTAGGAGGGCCTCAAGAGACCCAGTACTTC.

There are many counts of this clonotype. The CDR3 nucleotides read TGCAGCGTTGCGGGACCGGGCGATGAGCAGTTCTTC. This codes for CSVAGPGDEQFF. The chain joins TRBV29-1 to TRBJ2-1; D is possibly TRBD1 or TRBD2 (5 bases each). The CDR3 has 12 amino acids. The germline V gene encodes CDR1 SQVTM and CDR2 ANQGSEA. V shed 4 bases and J shed 8 bases, with 12 bases lying between them.

This clonotype was found a few times. The chain carries TRBV25-1 and TRBJ2-7; possible D gene TRBD2, 5 bases. Germline CDR1 is MGHDK and CDR2 is SYGVNS. The CDR3 totals 14 residues. Between the trimmed V and J ends, which lost 4 bases and 2 bases, there was a span of 12 bases. The CDR3 bases are TGTGCCAGCAGTGGGAGGTTCCTCCCCTACGAGCAGTACTTC. It specifies CASSGRFLPYEQYF.

The chain has TRBV30 and TRBJ2-7; D is ambiguous. There are 14 residues in the CDR3. V gave up 0 bases and J gave up 3 bases, with 12 bases separating them. From germline, CDR1 is GTSNPN and CDR2 SVGIG (reference sequence). This CDR3 reads CAWSVFAVNYEQYF. In nucleotides, the CDR3 is TGTGCCTGGAGTGTATTTGCGGTGAACTACGAGCAGTACTTC.